This paragraph covers one T cell receptor beta chain sequence. This sample's time point: pre-sensitization, week 0. Stated treatment: therapeutic diphenylcyclopropenone sensitization with weekly scalp DPC. Only after blood had been drawn was each patch test applied. This specimen belongs to a study of human T cells and chemical hapten exposure. The CDR3 spans 11 residues. Germline V gives CDR1 DFQATT, CDR2 SNEGSKA (reference sequence). V was clipped by 5 bases and J by 5 bases, with 9 bases between them. In the authors' workflow: Individual samples carried between about 20,000 and 700,000 TCRs, with 95,638 as the median. TCRdb independently ran MiXCR on the RACE reads; one entry per CDR3 protein. These V and J calls derive from TCRdb rather than the authors' analysis. This sample carries roughly 260,000 distinct CDR3 sequences, 7% to 10% of them seen once, and the ten largest clones take under 2.5%.

This chain joins TRBV20-1 and TRBJ1-1, with unresolved D. The sequence came from a woman in her thirties or forties with alopecia areata. Some clones in this sample may be carry-over from other donors' samples. The material sequenced was whole blood, taken in connection with sensitization to the hapten diphenylcyclopropenone (DPC). In DNA, the CDR3 is TGCAGTGCTCGACGGTCTACTGAAGCTTTCTTT. It is translated as CSARRSTEAFF.